The 22 T cell receptor beta chains reported below all come from one sample, sequenced in a study of blood T cell repertoires in COVID-19. Data came from immunoSEQ multiplex PCR; TCRdb stores just in-frame clones and leaves some out. The sample holds 150,000 to 200,000 clones, 87% seen once. Sequenced: peripheral blood. The receptors shown here come from a man aged 55 to 70 with active or convalescent COVID-19.

The chain employs TRBV7-3 and TRBJ1-3, with D maybe TRBD1 (5 bases). This CDR3 contains 13 residues. Germline V CDR1 and CDR2: SGHTA, FQGTGA. The V end was cut by 5 bases, the J end by 4 bases, with 9 bases between. In DNA, the CDR3 is TGTGCCAGCAGCCTTAGACAGGGAAACACCATATATTTT. Its translation: CASSLRQGNTIYF. Full variable domain (remainder filled in from reference TRBV7-3 and TRBJ1-3): GAGVSQTPSNKVTEKGKYVELRCDPISGHTALYWYRQSLGQGPEFLIYFQGTGAADDSGLPNDRFFAVRPEGSVSTLKIQRTERGDSAVYLCASSLRQGNTIYFGEGSWLTVV.

The V and J genes are TRBV6-5 and TRBJ1-1, with D perhaps TRBD1 (5 bases). Trimming pared 7 bases from V and 10 bases from J, leaving 16 bases between. CDR1 and CDR2 from the germline V gene are MNHEY and SVGAGI. The CDR3 contains 12 residues. The CDR3 region has the DNA TGTGCCAGCAAGACTGAAGGGGTACGAGCTTTCTTT. Translated, it gives CASKTEGVRAFF.

The V and J genes are TRBV6-1 and TRBJ2-6; D is unresolved. The length of the CDR3 is 17 residues. Between the trimmed V and J ends, which lost 5 bases and 0 bases, there was a span of 14 bases. Germline lookup yields CDR1 MNHNS and CDR2 SASEGT. DNA for the CDR3: TGTGCCAGCAGTAAAGAACAGCTTCTCTCTGGGGCCAACGTCCTGACTTTC. Its translation: CASSKEQLLSGANVLTF.

This rearrangement joins TRBV4-1 to TRBJ1-6; D may be TRBD1 (6 bases). Germline V gives CDR1 MGHRA, CDR2 YSYEKL. CDR3 length equals 17 residues. The V end lost 5 bases, the J end lost 8 bases, and 22 bases lay between the germline ends. The CDR3 region has the DNA TGCGCCAGCAGCGTCCCACAGGGAACTTTTAGTGATTCACCCCTCCACTTT. Translation gives CASSVPQGTFSDSPLHF.

The chain has TRBV15 and TRBJ1-6; 9 bases align to TRBD1. CDR3 length: 16 residues. Germline assignment: CDR1 LNHNV and CDR2 YYDKDF (reference sequence). V dropped 3 bases and J dropped 6; count of bases not matched to a gene: 6. Written as DNA, the CDR3 is TGTGCCACCAGCAGGGGCCGGGACAGGGTTAATTCACCCCTCCACTTT. Translation: CATSRGRDRVNSPLHF. Full variable domain (outside the CDR3, taken from reference TRBV15 and TRBJ1-6): DAMVIQNPRYQVTQFGKPVTLSCSQTLNHNVMYWYQQKSSQAPKLLFHYYDKDFNNEADTPDNFQSRRPNTSFCFLDIRSPGLGDTAMYLCATSRGRDRVNSPLHFGNGTRLTVT.

This rearrangement joins TRBV29-1 to TRBJ1-2; TRBD1 matches 7 bases. This CDR3 is built from 12 residues. Per germline, CDR1 SQVTM and CDR2 ANQGSEA. With V trimmed by 6 bases and J by 2 bases, 3 bases remained unmatched. The CDR3 loop reads CSVGGQNYGYTF. The CDR3 bases are TGCAGCGTAGGGGGACAGAACTATGGCTACACCTTC.

The chain joins TRBV2 to TRBJ2-7; TRBD1 agrees at 11 bases. Germline assignment: CDR1 SNHLY and CDR2 FYNNEI. CDR3 length equals 12 residues. V was clipped by 6 bases and J by 6 bases; unmatched bases: 1. CDR3 nucleotides: TGTGCCAGCAGGGACAGGGGGCCCGAGCAGTACTTC. Residues: CASRDRGPEQYF.

This chain links TRBV30 with TRBJ2-5; D perhaps matches TRBD2 (5 bases). The CDR3 totals 14 residues. V dropped 4 bases and J dropped 2 bases, with 14 bases sitting between them. Germline-derived CDR1 and CDR2 are GTSNPN and SVGIG (reference sequence). CDR3 region: CAWTLLAPQETQYF. The CDR3 coding sequence is TGTGCCTGGACTCTTCTAGCCCCTCAAGAGACCCAGTACTTC.

CDR3 residues: CASSFSSANTGELFF. CDR3 DNA: TGTGCCAGCAGCTTTTCTTCAGCGAACACCGGGGAGCTGTTTTTT. V gene TRBV5-4 combines with J gene TRBJ2-2; D is unresolved. The V and J ends lost 2 bases and 0 bases respectively, with 8 bases between them. This CDR3 is built from 15 residues. Germline V lookup: CDR1 SGHNT, CDR2 YYREEE (reference sequence).

CDR3 protein: CAWSYRRGITSYEQYF. For the CDR3, the DNA is TGTGCCTGGAGCTACAGGCGGGGGATTACCTCCTACGAGCAGTACTTC. The gene calls are TRBV30 and TRBJ2-7; 7 bases are a match to TRBD2. The CDR3 contains 16 residues. Per the germline V gene, CDR1 is GTSNPN and CDR2 is SVGIG (reference sequence). Trimming at V came to 3 bases and at J to 0 bases, leaving 11 bases not matched to a gene.

The CDR3 nucleotides read TGTGCCAGTAGTATAACCGGGGGGAGCTCTGGAAACACCATATATTTT. Its translation is CASSITGGSSGNTIYF. The chain is built from TRBV19 and TRBJ1-3, with D maybe TRBD1 (5 bases). Trimming removed 2 bases at V and 0 bases at J, with 11 bases between. Per germline, CDR1 LNHDA and CDR2 SQIVND (reference sequence). This CDR3 has 16 amino acids.

This chain connects TRBV5-6 to TRBJ1-2, with 10 bases aligning to TRBD1. Germline-derived CDR1 and CDR2 are SGHDT and YYEEEE. This CDR3 is 14 amino acids long. V was pared by 4 bases and J by 5 bases, with 5 bases of the junction left unmatched. CDR3 nucleotides: TGTGCCAGCAGCGGGACAGGGGAACAGTATGGCTACACCTTC. Translation gives CASSGTGEQYGYTF.

This clone has just a few counts. This rearrangement joins TRBV5-6 to TRBJ1-1; possible D gene TRBD1, 5 bases. V lost 1 base and J 0 bases, leaving 13 bases between the germline ends. This CDR3 has 16 amino acids. Germline V gene sequence: CDR1 SGHDT, CDR2 YYEEEE. CDR3 in amino acids: CASSLLFPGLNTEAFF. CDR3 nucleotide sequence: TGTGCCAGCAGCTTGTTGTTTCCAGGGTTGAACACTGAAGCTTTCTTT.

The chain uses TRBV27 and TRBJ1-6, with 7 bases aligning to TRBD1. Per germline, CDR1 MNHEY and CDR2 SMNVEV (reference sequence). The CDR3 extends over 18 amino acids. Unmatched junction bases numbered 15, after V lost 5 bases and J lost 5 bases. This CDR3 is CASSPLTGHGAHNSPLHF. CDR3 sequence (DNA): TGTGCCAGCAGTCCACTGACAGGGCACGGGGCCCATAATTCACCCCTCCACTTT.

This clone appeared once. The chain employs TRBV2 and TRBJ1-2; 9 bases match TRBD1. The germline V gene encodes CDR1 SNHLY and CDR2 FYNNEI. V dropped 6 bases and J dropped 7; count of bases not matched to a gene: 9. The CDR3 has 14 amino acids. DNA for the CDR3: TGTGCCAGCAGAGGGACAGGGACCTCGGGTGGCTACACCTTC. Translated: CASRGTGTSGGYTF.

The J gene is TRBJ1-1, the V gene TRBV6-5, with a weak D call TRBD1 (5 bases). In germline, CDR1 is MNHEY, CDR2 SVGAGI. There are 13 residues in the CDR3. V lost 5 bases and J lost 6, with 13 bases in between. The CDR3 DNA follows: TGTGCCAGCAGTAATCCACCAGGGCCTGAAGCTTTCTTT. Encoded protein: CASSNPPGPEAFF.

The chain employs TRBV15 and TRBJ1-5; the match to TRBD1 covers 9 bases. This CDR3 has 15 amino acids. V shed 1 base and J 3 bases; nucleotides not matched to a gene: 1. Germline V gene sequence: CDR1 LNHNV, CDR2 YYDKDF (reference sequence). This chain's CDR3 is CATSRGDRVNQPQHF. The CDR3 DNA reads TGTGCCACCAGCAGAGGGGACAGGGTCAATCAGCCCCAGCATTTT.

This clone was picked up one time. The chain employs TRBV18 and TRBJ1-2; 7 bases fit TRBD1. CDR1 is KGHSH and CDR2 is LQKENI in the germline V gene. The CDR3 spans 13 residues. Losses at the gene ends were 3 bases for V and 6 bases for J; bases not matched to a gene: 4. The CDR3 sequence is CASSPGRGDGYTF. CDR3 bases: TGTGCCAGCTCACCGGGCAGGGGGGATGGCTACACCTTC.

The V gene is TRBV10-3, the J gene TRBJ2-2; D is perhaps TRBD1 (5 bases). Trimming took off 6 bases at V and 5 bases at J, with 13 bases between the two ends. CDR1 and CDR2 from the germline V gene are ENHRY and SYGVKD. This CDR3 is built from 14 residues. DNA for the CDR3: TGTGCCATCAGGGCTCGAAAGGGGACCGGGGAGCTGTTTTTT. The encoded protein is CAIRARKGTGELFF.

The chain has TRBV6-5 and TRBJ2-2; D remains ambiguous. CDR3 length: 15 amino acids. CDR1 is MNHEY, CDR2 SVGAGI, per germline. The V gene lost 5 bases and the J gene lost 4 bases, with 14 bases spanning the gap. Here the CDR3 reads CASSPTRLITGELFF. In nucleotides, the CDR3 is TGTGCCAGCAGTCCCACCCGACTGATCACCGGGGAGCTGTTTTTT.

This clone was seen a single time. The rearrangement links TRBV19 to TRBJ1-1; D call uncertain. The ends were cut back, 9 bases at V and 0 bases at J, with 8 bases in the middle. Looked up from germline, CDR1 is LNHDA and CDR2 is SQIVND (reference sequence). The CDR3 loop spans 12 amino acids. This chain's CDR3 is CASSAMNTEAFF. CDR3 nucleotide sequence: TGTGCCAGCTCAGCGATGAACACTGAAGCTTTCTTT.

This clone was observed a few times. The J gene is TRBJ2-1, the V gene TRBV14, with D possibly matching TRBD1 (6 bases). V gave up 0 bases and J gave up 0 bases, with 12 bases separating them. The germline gives CDR1 SGHDN, CDR2 FVKESK. The CDR3 is made up of 17 amino acids. The CDR3: CASSQDQGLSSYNEQFF. The CDR3 nucleotides read TGTGCCAGCAGCCAAGATCAGGGGCTAAGCTCCTACAATGAGCAGTTCTTC.